This TCR beta chain was sequenced during a study of blood T cell repertoires in COVID-19. As for the study in general: T cells, B-cell-depleted T cells, or PBMCs provided the cDNA or gDNA that served as material.

Seattle patients were enrolled while actively infected and followed longitudinally. This CDR3 has 17 amino acids. Germline assignment: CDR1 SGHVS and CDR2 FQNEAQ. Between the trimmed V and J ends, which lost 1 base and 2 bases, there was a span of 17 bases. Assay used: immunoSEQ multiplex PCR; TCRdb lists only in-frame clones, some missing. The profile shows 55,000 to 70,000 clones, around 90% of them singletons. The chain employs TRBV7-8 and TRBJ2-5; D remains ambiguous. Source material: peripheral blood. The sequence came from a man aged 40-49 years with COVID-19, enrolled during active disease. CDR3: CASSLGVRRQRQETQYF. The CDR3 coding sequence is TGTGCCAGCAGCTTAGGAGTCCGGCGACAAAGACAAGAGACCCAGTACTTC.